This record looks at one T cell receptor (beta chain) sequence and its context. The clone's antigen remains unknown. The record has no base qualities; no much larger clone is one base away. A second Seattle source provided samples from volunteer blood donors who had recovered from COVID-19. Each collaborating institution followed its own protocols to collect whole blood in K2EDTA tubes. For TCRbeta analysis, collaborators shipped samples in one of three forms: frozen whole blood, isolated PBMCs, or DNA extracted from either of those sample types. Reading from cysteine to phenylalanine, the CDR3 counts 15 amino acids. Of the read, only the CDR3 DNA is kept; its 45 bases are in frame from base 1. Looking up the germline V gene yields CDR1 SGHAT and CDR2 FQNNGV. V is shortened by 3 bases, J by 7 bases, and the region joining them spans 16 bases. TCRbeta CDR3 regions were amplified from genomic DNA by means of the immunoSEQ Assay, a bias-controlled multiplex PCR. The published analysis was carried out like this. Within the assay, amplification of reference gene primers was used to estimate how many nucleated cells each sample contained. To quantify the absolute abundance of each unique TCRbeta CDR3 rearrangement, sequence reads were collapsed and filtered. For each sample, productive Simpson clonality was calculated by taking the square root of Simpson's diversity index across productive rearrangements. In TCRdb, the immuneACCESS table is reduced to in-frame sequences with V and J assigned. These tables do not hold every clone; where another copy was compared, an unresolved V gene accounts for under half, and the others remain unexplained. D and trimming were read from the DNA, whereas the V and J calls and clone size are those reported in that table. Recorded for this sample are around 240,000 clones; 84% of them occurred a single time. The ten biggest clones cover around 1.5% of the sample.

This specimen comes from a study of blood T cell repertoires in COVID-19 (TCRdb year 2020). Background for the entire study: Collaborator samples came from the United States, Italy and Spain and covered acute and convalescent phases of COVID-19. The material from the prospective study consisted of cDNA or gDNA derived from T cells, B-cell-depleted T cells, or PBMCs. Deeply sampled blood TCRbeta repertoires from subjects exposed to, actively infected with, or recovered from COVID-19 were included in the dataset. The repertoires were released in a freely available public database meant as a resource for research on the immune response to SARS-CoV-2. Samples were obtained from the ongoing ImmuneRACE study (first 160 participants) and from 1,254 subjects provided by 6 global collaborators. A de-identified subject ID, COVID-19 status, age in years and sex were almost always included in the sample metadata. Where HLA class I and class II types were available, the types were taken from metadata supplied by the sample provider, not from assay-based typing. The full study reports these points: How much clinical and demographic metadata was included differed by source and by participant, and the metadata was provided uncurated.

This receptor was identified in a woman aged 40 to 50 who had recovered from COVID-19. The specimen was peripheral blood. The rearranged segments are TRBV11-2 and TRBJ2-1, with a tentative D gene TRBD1 over 6 matching bases. CDR3 loop: CASSFPGQKLNEQFF. The sequence in DNA is TGTGCCAGCAGCTTTCCAGGACAGAAGTTAAATGAGCAGTTCTTC.